Sequencing of this T cell receptor (beta chain) was carried out in a study of beta chain features in type 1 diabetes. The CDR3 is 12 residues long. CDR1 and CDR2 (germline): SQVTM, ANQGSEA. V was trimmed by 4 bases and J by 1 base, leaving 4 bases between them. Reverse transcribing all isolated RNA meant expressed TCRB transcripts were sequenced. Measured with immunoSEQ multiplex PCR; TCRdb has only the in-frame clones, and not every one. In the table there are 400,000 to 550,000 clones, 11% of which are singletons. This clonotype was sampled from a woman under 30 in good health. The specimen was naive CD4+ T cells from blood. This chain uses TRBV29-1 with TRBJ2-2, with D uncertain. The CDR3 is CSVVKNTGELFF. The CDR3 coding sequence is TGCAGCGTTGTAAAGAACACCGGGGAGCTGTTTTTT.